This passage covers 25 T cell receptor beta chains from one sample sequenced in a study of cytomegalovirus exposure and HLA in healthy donors. A multiplex PCR was run with 60 Vbeta primers and 13 Jbeta primers. Here immunoSEQ multiplex PCR was the method, and the copy in TCRdb shows in-frame clones only, minus some. The sample carries some 60,000 clones, 75% to 85% recorded once. What was sequenced was PBMCs. The receptors stem from a human donor in good health.

This chain joins TRBV19 and TRBJ1-5, with D possibly being TRBD1 (5 bases). The V end was cut by 2 bases, the J end by 0 bases, with 11 bases between. The germline V gene encodes CDR1 LNHDA and CDR2 SQIVND (reference sequence). The CDR3 has 16 residues. CDR3 loop: CASSIKTVYSNQPQHF. The DNA of the CDR3 is TGTGCCAGTAGTATAAAGACAGTCTATAGCAATCAGCCCCAGCATTTT.

This clone was detected a few times. The gene calls are TRBV10-3 and TRBJ2-6; D is perhaps TRBD1 (6 bases). The CDR3 totals 16 residues. V dropped 0 bases and J dropped 0 bases, with 6 bases sitting between them. CDR1 is ENHRY and CDR2 is SYGVKD in the germline V gene. CDR3 coding DNA: TGTGCCATCAGTGAGTCGGGACACTCTGGGGCCAACGTCCTGACTTTC. This translates into CAISESGHSGANVLTF.

The rearrangement uses TRBV5-6 and TRBJ1-1, with D hard to call. The ends were cut back, 1 base at V and 1 base at J, with 11 bases in the middle. Germline values: CDR1 SGHDT, CDR2 YYEEEE. There are 15 residues in the CDR3. CDR3 nucleotide sequence: TGTGCCAGCAGCTTGATAGCGGGAGGGAACACTGAAGCTTTCTTT. Encoded protein: CASSLIAGGNTEAFF.

This clone is a singleton in its sample. No conserved phenylalanine or tryptophan is present at the end of the CDR3, so a read error is the likely explanation. The V call is TRBV4-2, the J call TRBJ2-7, with D perhaps matching TRBD1 (5 bases). V shed 1 base and J shed 4 bases, with 11 bases lying between them. The germline CDR1 and CDR2 sequences are LGHNA and YNFKEQ. The CDR3 length is 14 residues. CDR3 loop: CASSQGPGWYEQYL. The CDR3 DNA reads TGTGCCAGCAGCCAAGGGCCAGGGTGGTACGAGCAGTACCTC.

V gene TRBV7-2 combines with J gene TRBJ1-3; weak D call: TRBD1 (5 bases). Deletions cut 6 bases from V and 4 bases from J, with 13 bases between. The germline V gene has CDR1 SGHTA and CDR2 FQGNSA. The CDR3 runs to 14 residues. In nucleotides, the CDR3 is TGTGCCAGCAGTTATAGGGGTTACGGAAACACCATATATTTT. Its protein product is CASSYRGYGNTIYF. The full variable domain, rest sourced from reference TRBV7-2 and TRBJ1-3, is GAGVSQSPSNKVTEKGKDVELRCDPISGHTALYWYRQSLGQGLEFLIYFQGNSAPDKSGLPSDRFSAERTGGSVSTLTIQRTQQEDSAVYLCASSYRGYGNTIYFGEGSWLTVV.

The chain combines TRBV5-4 with TRBJ2-2; 12 bases line up with TRBD2. The CDR3 consists of 16 residues. V lost 3 bases, J lost 3 bases, and 3 bases stayed unmatched. Looked up from germline, CDR1 is SGHNT and CDR2 is YYREEE (reference sequence). CDR3 nucleotide sequence: TGTGCCAGCAGCTCTAGCGGGGGGGCGGACACCGGGGAGCTGTTTTTT. Encoded protein: CASSSSGGADTGELFF.

The chain couples TRBV11-2 to TRBJ1-1; D gene uncertain. This CDR3 region has 16 residues. Between the trimmed V and J ends, which lost 7 bases and 1 base, there was a span of 19 bases. Germline assignment: CDR1 SGHAT and CDR2 FQNNGV. CDR3 in amino acids: CASKILFGEGNTEAFF. CDR3 DNA sequence: TGTGCCAGCAAGATTTTGTTCGGGGAGGGGAACACTGAAGCTTTCTTT.

The chain links TRBV28 to TRBJ1-3, with D possibly TRBD1 on 6 matching bases. The V gene lost 3 bases and the J gene lost 0 bases, with 15 bases spanning the gap. The CDR3 has 17 residues. The germline CDR1 and CDR2 sequences are MDHEN and SYDVKM. In nucleotides, the CDR3 is TGTGCCAGCAGTTTTGTTTCCAGGGGTCCCTCTGGAAACACCATATATTTT. It encodes CASSFVSRGPSGNTIYF.

The genes are TRBV19 and TRBJ2-2, with D uncertain. Germline V gene lookup returns CDR1 LNHDA and CDR2 SQIVND (reference sequence). CDR3 length: 17 residues. V was pared by 1 base and J by 2 bases, with 14 bases between. The CDR3 loop reads CASSIAGRRFNTGELFF. CDR3 DNA: TGTGCCAGTAGTATAGCTGGCCGAAGATTTAACACCGGGGAGCTGTTTTTT.

The V gene is TRBV10-2, the J gene TRBJ2-5; 8 bases fit TRBD1. This CDR3 spans 17 amino acids. Germline CDR1 WSHSY, CDR2 SAAADI. Trimming at V came to 7 bases and at J to 5 bases, leaving 18 bases not matched to a gene. This CDR3 is CASNFGPGTGKRETQYF. The CDR3 nucleotides read TGCGCCAGCAACTTCGGTCCCGGGACAGGCAAGAGGGAGACCCAGTACTTC.

This clone was picked up a small number of times. J is TRBJ1-4 and V is TRBV19, with D possibly being TRBD1 (5 bases). Germline-derived CDR1 and CDR2 are LNHDA and SQIVND (reference sequence). Trimming removed 5 bases at V and 0 bases at J, with 10 bases between. The CDR3 is 15 residues long. CDR3: CASSLDSATNEKLFF. The CDR3, as DNA: TGTGCCAGTAGTCTCGACAGTGCAACTAATGAAAAACTGTTTTTT. The complete variable domain, with remaining parts taken from reference TRBV19 and TRBJ1-4, reads DGGITQSPKYLFRKEGQNVTLSCEQNLNHDAMYWYRQDPGQGLRLIYYSQIVNDFQKGDIAEGYSVSREKKESFPLTVTSAQKNPTAFYLCASSLDSATNEKLFFGSGTQLSVL.

V is TRBV7-3 and J is TRBJ1-2, with 7 bases fitting TRBD1. Trimming took 5 bases from V and 2 from J; bases not matched to a gene: 2. This CDR3 has 13 amino acids. In germline, CDR1 is SGHTA, CDR2 FQGTGA. The CDR3 is CASSPGQNYGYTF. CDR3 DNA: TGTGCCAGCAGCCCGGGACAGAACTATGGCTACACCTTC.

This chain connects TRBV21-1 to TRBJ1-6; TRBD1, the table's D call, was not compared with the DNA. TRBV21-1 is marked as a pseudogene. The CDR3 loop spans 18 amino acids. CDR3 nucleotide sequence: TGTGCCAGCAGCAAGGTTGTTGAGGGGGCGCAGTATAATTCACCCCTCCACTTT. It encodes CASSKVVEGAQYNSPLHF.

The rearrangement uses TRBV9 and TRBJ1-6; possible D gene TRBD1, 6 bases. The germline V gene has CDR1 SGDLS and CDR2 YYNGEE. The V and J ends lost 5 bases and 10 bases respectively, with 19 bases between them. The CDR3 extends over 15 amino acids. The chain's CDR3 is CASSLGAALQSPLHF. CDR3 nucleotides: TGTGCCAGCAGTTTGGGGGCGGCTTTGCAGTCACCCCTCCACTTT.

The rearrangement uses TRBV5-6 and TRBJ1-2, with D possibly TRBD1 on 6 matching bases. V lost 2 bases to trimming and J lost 5 bases, with 16 bases between them. The CDR3 runs 15 residues. The germline gives CDR1 SGHDT, CDR2 YYEEEE. CDR3 bases: TGTGCCAGCAGCTTAGGCACAGGGACGATATATGGCTACACCTTC. Protein: CASSLGTGTIYGYTF.

This clone was seen a few times. This chain joins TRBV7-2 and TRBJ2-1; 13 bases match TRBD2. Germline trimming cut 5 bases from V and 8 bases from J; bases unmatched to any gene: 6. Germline CDR1 is SGHTA and CDR2 is FQGNSA. The CDR3 sequence is 15 residues long. The CDR3 bases are TGTGCCAGCAGCCGACGGACTAGCGGGAGATATGAGCAGTTCTTC. Its translation is CASSRRTSGRYEQFF.

The chain employs TRBV5-1 and TRBJ2-2; TRBD1 is a possible D gene (5 bases). This CDR3 has 17 residues. Germline V CDR1 and CDR2: SGHRS, YFSETQ. The V gene lost 0 bases and the J gene lost 0 bases, with 12 bases spanning the gap. CDR3 protein: CASSLGPRGANTGELFF. The CDR3 DNA reads as TGCGCCAGCAGCTTGGGACCAAGGGGCGCGAACACCGGGGAGCTGTTTTTT.

V is TRBV27 and J is TRBJ1-4; no clear D. CDR3 size: 13 residues. Germline lookup yields CDR1 MNHEY and CDR2 SMNVEV (reference sequence). V dropped 4 bases and J dropped 8 bases, with 11 bases sitting between them. CDR3 DNA: TGTGCCAGCAGTTACAGCTCGGTAGAAAAACTGTTTTTT. Translation: CASSYSSVEKLFF.

The chain recombines TRBV7-9 with TRBJ1-6, with a possible D match to TRBD1 (5 bases). The germline V gene encodes CDR1 SEHNR and CDR2 FQNEAQ (reference sequence). CDR3 length: 13 residues. Trimming left V 1 base short and J 8 bases short, with 6 bases between. The CDR3 reads CASSLGGDSPLHF. CDR3 bases: TGTGCCAGCAGCTTAGGGGGGGATTCACCCCTCCACTTT.

This chain uses TRBV7-2 with TRBJ2-2, with TRBD1 matching over 8 bases. In germline, CDR1 is SGHTA, CDR2 FQGNSA. V trimming: 5 bases; J trimming: 6 bases; junction bases outside the gene matches: 8. The CDR3 totals 15 residues. The CDR3 is CASSTRQGWAGELFF. CDR3 DNA sequence: TGTGCCAGCAGCACCAGACAGGGGTGGGCCGGGGAGCTGTTTTTT.

The table lists this clone with a count of one. The chain uses TRBV6-5 and TRBJ2-1; TRBD1 might be the D (5 bases). Trimming removed 5 bases at V and 5 bases at J, with 10 bases between. CDR3 length: 13 amino acids. Germline lookup yields CDR1 MNHEY and CDR2 SVGAGI. In nucleotides, the CDR3 is TGTGCCAGCAGTACAGGCCCCGACAATGAGCAGTTCTTC. Translated: CASSTGPDNEQFF.

The gene calls are TRBV5-1 and TRBJ2-1, with D tentatively TRBD2 (5 bases). The CDR3 spans 13 residues. Germline values: CDR1 SGHRS, CDR2 YFSETQ. V was pared by 4 bases and J by 5 bases, with 10 bases between. The chain's CDR3 is CASSPGSNNEQFF. CDR3 coding DNA: TGCGCCAGCAGCCCGGGATCGAACAATGAGCAGTTCTTC.

In its sample, this clone was seen a few times. This chain uses TRBV28 with TRBJ2-7, with D hard to call. Germline CDR1 is MDHEN and CDR2 is SYDVKM. The CDR3 is 12 amino acids. Trimming cost V 11 bases and J 3 bases, with 14 bases left between them. The CDR3 protein is CACLGPGYEQYF. For the CDR3, the DNA is TGTGCCTGCTTGGGCCCAGGCTACGAGCAGTACTTC.

This clone was counted once. The chain employs TRBV7-2 and TRBJ1-3; 7 bases are shared with TRBD1. The V segment lost 5 bases and the J segment 3 bases; nucleotides outside the gene matches: 10. The CDR3 has 16 amino acids. Looked up from germline, CDR1 is SGHTA and CDR2 is FQGNSA. The CDR3 DNA follows: TGTGCCAGCAGCCAGGACAGGACTCGGTATGGAAACACCATATATTTT. Protein: CASSQDRTRYGNTIYF.

The rearrangement uses TRBV6-5 and TRBJ1-2, with 8 bases identical to TRBD1. The length of the CDR3 is 13 residues. V shed 8 bases and J 6 bases; nucleotides not matched to a gene: 8. From germline, CDR1 is MNHEY and CDR2 SVGAGI. The CDR3 is CASYRGQGNGYTF. CDR3 DNA: TGTGCCAGCTACCGAGGACAGGGAAATGGCTACACCTTC.